The next 19 T cell receptor beta chains were all read from a single sample in a study of blood T cell repertoires in COVID-19. Sequencing was performed with immunoSEQ multiplex PCR; in TCRdb, only in-frame clones are kept and a portion is missing. The sample holds about 250,000 clones; roughly 90% are singletons and the top ten take 2.1%. The specimen was peripheral blood. The receptor set was obtained from a woman aged 40 to 55 who had recovered from COVID-19.

The chain links TRBV5-5 to TRBJ1-2; 7 nucleotides agree with TRBD1. With 3 bases clipped from V and 0 bases from J, the junction kept 2 bases outside the gene matches. Germline lookup yields CDR1 SGHKS and CDR2 YYEKEE (reference sequence). The CDR3 totals 14 residues. As DNA, the CDR3 is TGTGCCAGCAGCTGGGGGACAGCTAACTATGGCTACACCTTC. This encodes CASSWGTANYGYTF.

This clone was seen once. This chain uses TRBV18 with TRBJ2-7; D is perhaps TRBD2 (7 bases). V gave up 6 bases and J gave up 4 bases, with 16 bases separating them. Per germline, CDR1 KGHSH and CDR2 LQKENI. The CDR3 totals 14 residues. CDR3 nucleotide sequence: TGTGCCAGCTCCCGCAACAGGGAGGGGTACGAGCAGTACTTC. It encodes CASSRNREGYEQYF.

The chain couples TRBV28 to TRBJ1-2; D perhaps matches TRBD1 (6 bases). The CDR3 covers 12 residues. V was cut by 8 bases and J by 3 bases, with 10 bases left in between. Germline-derived CDR1 and CDR2 are MDHEN and SYDVKM. This CDR3 reads CASGGGYYGYTF. The CDR3 DNA is TGTGCCAGCGGGGGGGGCTACTATGGCTACACCTTC.

This clone was detected once. The junction shows a germline mismatch at one end, possibly a read error. J is TRBJ1-2 and V is TRBV15; D uncertain. Germline V CDR1 and CDR2: LNHNV, YYDKDF (reference sequence). This CDR3 spans 14 amino acids. CDR3 nucleotide sequence: TGTGCCACCAGCAGAGATCTGACTAACTCTGGCTACACCTTC. This codes for CATSRDLTNSGYTF.

The chain links TRBV24-1 to TRBJ2-2, with TRBD2 matching over 13 bases. This CDR3 spans 16 amino acids. The germline gives CDR1 KGHDR, CDR2 SFDVKD. V shed 7 bases and J 2 bases; nucleotides not matched to a gene: 3. The CDR3 region is CATRGTSGINTGELFF. As DNA, the CDR3 is TGTGCCACCAGGGGGACTAGCGGGATTAACACCGGGGAGCTGTTTTTT.

This chain links TRBV5-1 with TRBJ2-7; 7 bases are shared with TRBD1. J gave up 3 bases and V 2 bases, and 8 bases lay outside the gene matches. CDR1 and CDR2 (germline): SGHRS, YFSETQ. The CDR3 covers 15 residues. The CDR3 loop reads CASSLSGQTYYEQYF. In nucleotides, the CDR3 is TGCGCCAGCAGCTTATCGGGACAGACCTACTACGAGCAGTACTTC.

The CDR3 protein is CASSLDSWNEQYF. As DNA, the CDR3 is TGTGCCAGCTCCCTAGACAGCTGGAACGAGCAGTACTTC. The chain is built from TRBV18 and TRBJ2-7, with D possibly TRBD1 on 5 matching bases. Trimming left V 6 bases short and J 5 bases short, with 14 bases between. The CDR3 extends over 13 amino acids. The germline V gene encodes CDR1 KGHSH and CDR2 LQKENI. Using reference TRBV18 and TRBJ2-7 for the parts outside the CDR3, the full variable domain is NAGVMQNPRHLVRRRGQEARLRCSPMKGHSHVYWYRQLPEEGLKFMVYLQKENIIDESGMPKERFSAEFPKEGPSILRIQQVVRGDSAAYFCASSLDSWNEQYFGPGTRLTVT.

V usage is TRBV10-3 and J usage is TRBJ2-3, with 10 bases fitting TRBD2. The V and J ends lost 7 bases and 0 bases, in that order; junction bases with no gene match: 4. CDR1 is ENHRY and CDR2 is SYGVKD in the germline V gene. This CDR3 is 15 amino acids long. This chain's CDR3 is CAITSSGGSTDTQYF. The CDR3 nucleotides are TGTGCCATCACCTCTAGCGGGGGAAGCACAGATACGCAGTATTTT.

The chain links TRBV4-3 to TRBJ2-7; D call uncertain. The CDR3 covers 13 residues. Trimming took off 0 bases at V and 6 bases at J, with 9 bases between the two ends. Germline CDR1 and CDR2: LGHNA and YSLEER. The CDR3 nucleotides read TGCGCCAGCAGCCAAGATCTAGTTCGCGAGCAGTACTTC. This codes for CASSQDLVREQYF.

The J gene is TRBJ1-2, the V gene TRBV6-5; perhaps TRBD1 as D (6 bases). Trimming took off 6 bases at V and 4 bases at J, with 15 bases between the two ends. The CDR3 sequence is 14 residues long. Germline-derived CDR1 and CDR2 are MNHEY and SVGAGI. CDR3 DNA sequence: TGTGCCAGCAGGTCCACAGGGTATACCTATGGCTACACCTTC. Its protein is CASRSTGYTYGYTF.

The chain links TRBV11-3 to TRBJ1-4; 9 nucleotides agree with TRBD1. CDR1 and CDR2 (germline): SGHNT, YENEEA. The CDR3 has 18 residues. V dropped 5 bases and J dropped 4; count of bases not matched to a gene: 14. CDR3 amino acids: CASSPTGQGVLYNEKLFF. The CDR3 bases are TGTGCCAGCAGCCCTACGGGACAGGGCGTACTGTATAATGAAAAACTGTTTTTT.

V is TRBV12-3 or TRBV12-4 and J is TRBJ2-3, with unresolved D. V lost 7 bases and J lost 6, with 11 bases in between. This CDR3 has 12 amino acids. CDR3 amino acids: CASTPNTDTQYF. The CDR3 DNA follows: TGTGCCAGCACCCCGAACACCGATACGCAGTATTTT.

The chain combines TRBV7-9 with TRBJ2-7, with D possibly being TRBD2 (5 bases). V lost 0 bases to trimming and J lost 3 bases, with 12 bases between them. The CDR3 consists of 15 residues. In germline, CDR1 is SEHNR, CDR2 FQNEAQ (reference sequence). The CDR3 here is CASSLAEGTVYEQYF. DNA of the CDR3: TGTGCCAGCAGCTTAGCAGAGGGAACGGTCTACGAGCAGTACTTC.

This chain connects TRBV6-1 to TRBJ1-3; D is unclear. The V end was cut by 3 bases, the J end by 1 base, with 10 bases between. CDR3 length: 15 amino acids. Germline values: CDR1 MNHNS, CDR2 SASEGT. The CDR3 reads CASSDGLVSGNTIYF. In DNA, the CDR3 is TGTGCCAGCAGTGACGGTCTAGTTTCTGGAAACACCATATATTTT.

The chain employs TRBV12-3 or TRBV12-4 and TRBJ1-5; weak D call: TRBD1 (5 bases). The CDR3 runs to 13 residues. The V gene lost 6 bases and the J gene lost 7 bases, with 13 bases spanning the gap. CDR3 sequence (DNA): TGTGCCAGCAGGGGATCGGGGGTACAGCCCCAGCATTTT. This gives the protein CASRGSGVQPQHF.

The CDR3, as DNA: TGTGCCAGCAGCTCCTGGACAGGGTGGTCAGAGACCCAGTACTTC. Its translation is CASSSWTGWSETQYF. This sequence joins TRBV7-9 and TRBJ2-5; 8 positions match TRBD1. V trimming: 4 bases; J trimming: 4 bases; junction bases outside the gene matches: 8. Germline CDR1 and CDR2: SEHNR and FQNEAQ (reference sequence). This CDR3 has 15 residues.

Points on this clone: The sample contains more than one DNA sequence encoding this CDR3. The gene calls are TRBV24-1 and TRBJ2-3; TRBD2 aligns across 11 bases. CDR3 length: 17 amino acids. Germline-derived CDR1 and CDR2 are KGHDR and SFDVKD. With 3 bases clipped from V and 2 bases from J, the junction kept 6 bases outside the gene matches. The CDR3 loop reads CATSDPGTSGYTDTQYF. CDR3 nucleotides: TGTGCCACCAGTGATCCTGGGACTAGCGGCTACACAGATACGCAGTATTTT.

The CDR3 nucleotides are TGTGCCAGCAGCCCCAGGGGGACGGCCTCCTACGAGCAGTACTTC. Translated: CASSPRGTASYEQYF. The chain links TRBV11-2 to TRBJ2-7; TRBD1 matches 7 bases. Germline CDR1 is SGHAT and CDR2 is FQNNGV. The CDR3 spans 15 residues. With V trimmed by 5 bases and J by 0 bases, 7 bases remained unmatched.

The chain employs TRBV5-4 and TRBJ2-2; 15 bases line up with TRBD2. Germline V gene sequence: CDR1 SGHNT, CDR2 YYREEE (reference sequence). This CDR3 is 18 amino acids long. With V trimmed by 5 bases and J by 3 bases, 8 bases remained unmatched. The CDR3 region is CASSRGLAGGGYTGELFF. In nucleotides, the CDR3 is TGTGCCAGCAGTCGAGGACTAGCGGGAGGGGGGTACACCGGGGAGCTGTTTTTT.